Below, one TCR beta chain is given with its context. What it recognizes is unknown. TCRdb's copy holds only in-frame clones and misses some; the assay was immunoSEQ multiplex PCR. The sample holds some 41,000 clones; roughly 67% are singletons and the top ten take 23%. This entry is derived from a study of radiotherapy plus CTLA-4 blockade in lung cancer. Study outcomes and limitations: An expansion of tumor-derived TCR clones occurred in blood after radiotherapy plus ipilimumab.

V dropped 0 bases and J dropped 7 bases, with 26 bases sitting between them. Germline V gene sequence: CDR1 MGHRA, CDR2 YSYEKL. The CDR3 length is 19 residues. This chain connects TRBV4-1 to TRBJ2-3, with a possible D match to TRBD2 (5 bases). The sample was peripheral blood, taken from a patient treated with radiotherapy plus ipilimumab. This receptor was obtained from a human donor with non-small cell lung cancer who had a partial response to radiotherapy plus ipilimumab. The CDR3 DNA is TGCGCCAGCAGCCAAGATTCCCCCATTCTTAGCGCACGGTGGAATACGCAGTATTTT. It translates to CASSQDSPILSARWNTQYF.